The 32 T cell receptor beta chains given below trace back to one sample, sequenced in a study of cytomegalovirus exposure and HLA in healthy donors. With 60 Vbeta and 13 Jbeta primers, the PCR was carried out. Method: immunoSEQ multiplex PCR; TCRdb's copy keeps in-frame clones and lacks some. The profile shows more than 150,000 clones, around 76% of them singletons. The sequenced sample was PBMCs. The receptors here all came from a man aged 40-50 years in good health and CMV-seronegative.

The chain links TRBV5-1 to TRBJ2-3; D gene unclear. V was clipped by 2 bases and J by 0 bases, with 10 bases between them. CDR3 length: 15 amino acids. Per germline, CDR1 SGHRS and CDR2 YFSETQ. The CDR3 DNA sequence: TGCGCCAGCAGCTTCTCTTTTAGTAGCACAGATACGCAGTATTTT. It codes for CASSFSFSSTDTQYF. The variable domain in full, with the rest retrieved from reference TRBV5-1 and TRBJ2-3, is KAGVTQTPRYLIKTRGQQVTLSCSPISGHRSVSWYQQTPGQGLQFLFEYFSETQRNKGNFPGRFSGRQFSNSRSEMNVSTLELGDSALYLCASSFSFSSTDTQYFGPGTRLTVL.

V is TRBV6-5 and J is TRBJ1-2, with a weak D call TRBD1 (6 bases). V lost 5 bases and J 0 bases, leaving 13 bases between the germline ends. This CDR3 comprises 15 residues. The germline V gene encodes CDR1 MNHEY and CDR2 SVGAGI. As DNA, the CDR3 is TGTGCCAGCAGTCCCTACAGGGAAGCTAACTATGGCTACACCTTC. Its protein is CASSPYREANYGYTF.

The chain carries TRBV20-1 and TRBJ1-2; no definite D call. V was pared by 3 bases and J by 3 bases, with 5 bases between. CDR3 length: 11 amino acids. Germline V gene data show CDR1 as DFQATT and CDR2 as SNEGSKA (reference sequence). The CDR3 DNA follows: TGCAGTGCTAGGGAGGACTATGGCTACACCTTC. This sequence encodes CSAREDYGYTF.

Written as DNA, the CDR3 is TGTGCCACCCGCGCCACGACAGGGAGGAATGAGCAGTTCTTC. As protein: CATRATTGRNEQFF. This chain connects TRBV10-3 to TRBJ2-1, with D possibly being TRBD1 (7 bases). CDR1 and CDR2 (germline): ENHRY, SYGVKD. The CDR3 is made up of 14 amino acids. The V end lost 10 bases, the J end lost 7 bases, and 20 bases lay between the germline ends.

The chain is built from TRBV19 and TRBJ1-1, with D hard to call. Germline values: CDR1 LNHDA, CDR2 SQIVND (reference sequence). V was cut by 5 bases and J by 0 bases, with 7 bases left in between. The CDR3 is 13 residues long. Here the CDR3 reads CASSVEMNTEAFF. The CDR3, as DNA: TGTGCCAGTAGTGTTGAGATGAACACTGAAGCTTTCTTT.

CDR3 protein: CASSPGQGYTDTQYF. The DNA of the CDR3 is TGTGCCAGCAGTCCGGGACAGGGATACACAGATACGCAGTATTTT. The rearrangement uses TRBV6-5 and TRBJ2-3; TRBD1 aligns across 9 bases. Trimming took 5 bases from V and 2 from J; bases not matched to a gene: 5. Germline CDR1 reads MNHEY; CDR2 reads SVGAGI. CDR3 length: 15 residues.

CDR3 in amino acids: CASSPTRGLSNQPQHF. The CDR3 DNA is TGTGCCAGCAGCCCTACCAGGGGGTTGAGCAATCAGCCCCAGCATTTT. The chain joins TRBV5-8 to TRBJ1-5; 7 bases align to TRBD1. Per germline, CDR1 SGHTS and CDR2 YDEGEE. V was pared by 4 bases and J by 1 base, with 8 bases of the junction left unmatched. The CDR3 runs 16 residues.

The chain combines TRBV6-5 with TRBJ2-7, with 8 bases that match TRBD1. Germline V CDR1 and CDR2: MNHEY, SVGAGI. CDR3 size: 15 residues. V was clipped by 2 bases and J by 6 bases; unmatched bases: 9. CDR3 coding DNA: TGTGCCAGCAGTTACGAACACAGGGGGAAAATCGAGCAGTACTTC. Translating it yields CASSYEHRGKIEQYF.

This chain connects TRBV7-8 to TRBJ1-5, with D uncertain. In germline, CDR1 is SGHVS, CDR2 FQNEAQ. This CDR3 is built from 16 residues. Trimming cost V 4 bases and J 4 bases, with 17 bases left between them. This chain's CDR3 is CASSSVLGEGNQPQHF. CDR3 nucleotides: TGTGCCAGCAGCTCCGTGTTAGGTGAGGGTAATCAGCCCCAGCATTTT.

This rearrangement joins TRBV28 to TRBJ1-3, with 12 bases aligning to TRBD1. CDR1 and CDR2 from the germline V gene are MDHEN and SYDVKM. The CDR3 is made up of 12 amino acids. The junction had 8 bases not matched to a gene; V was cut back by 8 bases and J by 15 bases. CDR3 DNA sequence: TGTGCCAGCGGCCCCGGGACAGGGGGCAGATATTTT. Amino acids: CASGPGTGGRYF.

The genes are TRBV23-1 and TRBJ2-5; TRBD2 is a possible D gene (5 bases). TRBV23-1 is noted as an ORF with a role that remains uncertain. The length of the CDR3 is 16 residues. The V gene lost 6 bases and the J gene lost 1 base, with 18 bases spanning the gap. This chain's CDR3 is CASSQAEATAQETQYF. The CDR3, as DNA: TGCGCCAGCAGCCAGGCGGAGGCCACAGCCCAAGAGACCCAGTACTTC.

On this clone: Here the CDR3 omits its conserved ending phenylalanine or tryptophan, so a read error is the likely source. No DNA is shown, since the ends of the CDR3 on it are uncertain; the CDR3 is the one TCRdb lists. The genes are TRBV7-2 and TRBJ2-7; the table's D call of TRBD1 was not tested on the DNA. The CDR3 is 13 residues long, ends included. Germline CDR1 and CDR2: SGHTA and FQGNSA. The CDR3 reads CASSPRNGDRVWY.

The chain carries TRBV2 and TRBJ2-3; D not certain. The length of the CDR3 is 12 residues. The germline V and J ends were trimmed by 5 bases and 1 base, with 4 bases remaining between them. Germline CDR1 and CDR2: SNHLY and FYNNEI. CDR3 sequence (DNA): TGTGCCAGCAGTATCGGCACAGATACGCAGTATTTT. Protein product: CASSIGTDTQYF.

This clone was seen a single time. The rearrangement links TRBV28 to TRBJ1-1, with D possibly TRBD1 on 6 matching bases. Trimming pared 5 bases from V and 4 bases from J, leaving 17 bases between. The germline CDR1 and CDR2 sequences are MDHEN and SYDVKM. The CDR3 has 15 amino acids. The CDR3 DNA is TGTGCCAGCAGTCGCGGTACAGGGAGTGGCACTGAAGCTTTCTTT. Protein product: CASSRGTGSGTEAFF.

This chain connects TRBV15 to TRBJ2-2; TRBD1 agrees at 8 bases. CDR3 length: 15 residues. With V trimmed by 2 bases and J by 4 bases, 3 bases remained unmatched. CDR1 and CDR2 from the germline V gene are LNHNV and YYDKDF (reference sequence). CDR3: CATSRRQGSTGELFF. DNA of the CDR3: TGTGCCACCAGCAGAAGACAGGGGAGCACCGGGGAGCTGTTTTTT.

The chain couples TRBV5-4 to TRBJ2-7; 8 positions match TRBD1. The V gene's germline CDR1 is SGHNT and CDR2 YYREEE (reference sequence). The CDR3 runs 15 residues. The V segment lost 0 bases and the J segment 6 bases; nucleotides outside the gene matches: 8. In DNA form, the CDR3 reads TGTGCCAGCAGCTTGGGCTCAGGGGGCGCTTCCGAGCAGTACTTC. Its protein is CASSLGSGGASEQYF.

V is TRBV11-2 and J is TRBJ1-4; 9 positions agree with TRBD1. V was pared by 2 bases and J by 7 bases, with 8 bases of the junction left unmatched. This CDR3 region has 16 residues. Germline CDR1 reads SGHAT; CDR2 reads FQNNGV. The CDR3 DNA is TGTGCCAGCAGCTTAATTGGAGGGACAGGGAGTGAAAAACTGTTTTTT. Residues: CASSLIGGTGSEKLFF.

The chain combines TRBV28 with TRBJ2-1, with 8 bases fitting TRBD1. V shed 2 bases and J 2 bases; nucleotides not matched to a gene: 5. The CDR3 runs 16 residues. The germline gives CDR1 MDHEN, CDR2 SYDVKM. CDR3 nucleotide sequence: TGTGCCAGCAGTTTACGACAGGGGATCCCCTACAATGAGCAGTTCTTC. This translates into CASSLRQGIPYNEQFF.

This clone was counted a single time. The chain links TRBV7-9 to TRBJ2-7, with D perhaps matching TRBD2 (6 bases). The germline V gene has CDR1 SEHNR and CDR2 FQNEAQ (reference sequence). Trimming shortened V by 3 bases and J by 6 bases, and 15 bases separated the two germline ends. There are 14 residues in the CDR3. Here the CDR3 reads CASSFAGPRGEQYF. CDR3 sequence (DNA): TGTGCCAGCAGCTTTGCGGGACCTAGGGGCGAGCAGTACTTC.

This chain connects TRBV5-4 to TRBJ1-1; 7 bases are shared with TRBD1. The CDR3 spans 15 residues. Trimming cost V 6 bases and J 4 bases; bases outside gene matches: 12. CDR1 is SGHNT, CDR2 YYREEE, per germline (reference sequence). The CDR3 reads CASTLDRFSSTEAFF. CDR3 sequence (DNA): TGTGCCAGCACCCTGGACAGGTTTAGCTCCACTGAAGCTTTCTTT.

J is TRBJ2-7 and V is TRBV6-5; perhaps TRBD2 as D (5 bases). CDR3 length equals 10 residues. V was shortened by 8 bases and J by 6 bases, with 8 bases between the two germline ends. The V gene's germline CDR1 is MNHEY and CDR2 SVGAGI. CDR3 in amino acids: CASGESEQYF. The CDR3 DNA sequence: TGTGCCAGCGGGGAGTCCGAGCAGTACTTC.

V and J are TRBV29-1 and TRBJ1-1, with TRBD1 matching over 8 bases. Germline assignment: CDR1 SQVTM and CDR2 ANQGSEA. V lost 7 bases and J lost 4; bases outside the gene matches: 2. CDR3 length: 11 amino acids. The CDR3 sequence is CSADRGTEAFF. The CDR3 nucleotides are TGCAGCGCCGACAGGGGCACTGAAGCTTTCTTT.

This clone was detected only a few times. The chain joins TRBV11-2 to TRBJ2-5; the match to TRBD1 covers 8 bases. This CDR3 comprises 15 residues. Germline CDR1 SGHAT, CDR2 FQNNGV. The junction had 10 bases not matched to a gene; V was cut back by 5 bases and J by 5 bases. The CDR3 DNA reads TGTGCCAGCAGCCAACGCGGCAGGGGGCAGGAGACCCAGTACTTC. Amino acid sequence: CASSQRGRGQETQYF.

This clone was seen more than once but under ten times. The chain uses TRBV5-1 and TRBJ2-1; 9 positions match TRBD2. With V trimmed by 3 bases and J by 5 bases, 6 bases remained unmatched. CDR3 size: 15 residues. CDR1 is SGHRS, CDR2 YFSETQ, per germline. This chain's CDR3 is CASSSRGGGNNEQFF. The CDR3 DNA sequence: TGCGCCAGCAGCTCGCGGGGGGGCGGGAACAATGAGCAGTTCTTC. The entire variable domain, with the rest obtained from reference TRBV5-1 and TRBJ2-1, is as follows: KAGVTQTPRYLIKTRGQQVTLSCSPISGHRSVSWYQQTPGQGLQFLFEYFSETQRNKGNFPGRFSGRQFSNSRSEMNVSTLELGDSALYLCASSSRGGGNNEQFFGPGTRLTVL.

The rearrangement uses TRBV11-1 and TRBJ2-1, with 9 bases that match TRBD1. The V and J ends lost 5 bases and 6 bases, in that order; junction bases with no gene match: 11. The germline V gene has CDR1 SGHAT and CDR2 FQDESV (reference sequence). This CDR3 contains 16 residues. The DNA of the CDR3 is TGTGCCAGCAGCCGACAAACGGAGACAGGGGGCAATGAGCAGTTCTTC. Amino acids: CASSRQTETGGNEQFF.

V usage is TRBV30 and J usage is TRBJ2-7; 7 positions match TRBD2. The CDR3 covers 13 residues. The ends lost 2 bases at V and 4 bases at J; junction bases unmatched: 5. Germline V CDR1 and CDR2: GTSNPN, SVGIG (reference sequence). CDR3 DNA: TGTGCCTGGAGTAGCGGGATATTGTACGAGCAGTACTTC. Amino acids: CAWSSGILYEQYF.

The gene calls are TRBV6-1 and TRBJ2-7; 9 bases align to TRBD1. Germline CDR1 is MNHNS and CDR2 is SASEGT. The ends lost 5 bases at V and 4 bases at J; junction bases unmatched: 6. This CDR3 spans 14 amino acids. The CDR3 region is CASSLTGGEYEQYF. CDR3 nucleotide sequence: TGTGCCAGCAGTTTAACAGGGGGCGAGTACGAGCAGTACTTC.

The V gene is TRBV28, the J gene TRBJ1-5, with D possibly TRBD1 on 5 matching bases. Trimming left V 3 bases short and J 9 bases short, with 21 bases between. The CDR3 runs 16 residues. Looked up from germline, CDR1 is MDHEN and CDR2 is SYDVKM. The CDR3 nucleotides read TGTGCCAGCAGTTTCGACACGGGGACGCCGGGGGGGCCCCAGCATTTT. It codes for CASSFDTGTPGGPQHF.

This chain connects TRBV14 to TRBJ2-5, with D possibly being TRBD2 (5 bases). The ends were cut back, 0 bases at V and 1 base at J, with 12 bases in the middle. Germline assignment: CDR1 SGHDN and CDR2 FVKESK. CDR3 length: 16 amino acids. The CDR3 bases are TGTGCCAGCAGCCAAGATATACCTAGCCTCCAAGAGACCCAGTACTTC. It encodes CASSQDIPSLQETQYF.

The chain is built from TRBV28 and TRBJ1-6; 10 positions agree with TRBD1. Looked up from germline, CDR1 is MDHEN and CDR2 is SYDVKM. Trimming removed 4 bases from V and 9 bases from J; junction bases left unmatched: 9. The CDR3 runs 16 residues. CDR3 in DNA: TGTGCCAGCAGTTCCCCAACGACAGGGGGCAGTTCACCCCTCCACTTT. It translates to CASSSPTTGGSSPLHF.

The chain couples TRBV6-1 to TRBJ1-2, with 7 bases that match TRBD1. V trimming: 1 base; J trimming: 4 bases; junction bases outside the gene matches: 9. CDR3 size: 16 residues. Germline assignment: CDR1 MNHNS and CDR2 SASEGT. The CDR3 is CASSEGLQGTLYGYTF. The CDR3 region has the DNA TGTGCCAGCAGTGAAGGTTTACAGGGGACCCTCTATGGCTACACCTTC.

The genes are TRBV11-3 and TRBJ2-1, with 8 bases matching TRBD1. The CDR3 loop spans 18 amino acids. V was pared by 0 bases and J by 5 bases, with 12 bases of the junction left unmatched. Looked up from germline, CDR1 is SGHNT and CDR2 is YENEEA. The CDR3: CASSLEPLAGGTNNEQFF. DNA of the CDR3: TGTGCCAGCAGCTTAGAGCCCTTGGCAGGGGGCACGAACAATGAGCAGTTCTTC.